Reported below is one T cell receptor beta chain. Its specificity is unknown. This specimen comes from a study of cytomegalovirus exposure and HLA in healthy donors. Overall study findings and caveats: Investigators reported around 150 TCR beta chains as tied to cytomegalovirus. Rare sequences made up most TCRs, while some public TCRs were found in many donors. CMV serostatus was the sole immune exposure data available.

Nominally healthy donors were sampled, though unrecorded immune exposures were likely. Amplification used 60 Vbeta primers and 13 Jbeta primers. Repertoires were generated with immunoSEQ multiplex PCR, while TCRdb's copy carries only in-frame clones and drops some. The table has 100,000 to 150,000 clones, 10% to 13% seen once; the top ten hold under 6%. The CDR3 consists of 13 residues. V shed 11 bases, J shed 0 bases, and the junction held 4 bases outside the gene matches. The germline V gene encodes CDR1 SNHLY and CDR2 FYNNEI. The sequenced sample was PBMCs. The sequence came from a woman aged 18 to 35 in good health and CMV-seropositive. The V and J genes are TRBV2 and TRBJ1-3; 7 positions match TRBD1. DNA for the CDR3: TGTGCCGGAGGGGGCCTCTCTGGAAACACCATATATTTT. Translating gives CAGGGLSGNTIYF.